This T cell receptor (beta chain) was captured in a study of graft-versus-host responses after intestinal transplantation (dated by TCRdb to about 2021). Background on the whole study: Recipients received multivisceral, liver-intestinal, or isolated intestinal transplants. Every recipient was given anti-thymocyte globulin induction, then maintenance tacrolimus and steroids for around three years. Graft-versus-host and host-versus-graft alloreactive T cell clones were tracked in the graft, circulation and bone marrow after intestinal transplantation using bulk TCR-beta CDR3 sequencing. Alloreactive clones were identified by sequencing pre-transplant mixed lymphocyte reaction products and comparing them with unstimulated pre-transplant donor and recipient T cells. A cohort of 24 intestinal transplant recipients, including one retransplant, was enrolled, and a few patients lacking pretransplant specimens were excluded. A peak of at least 4% donor T cells among recipient peripheral blood mononuclear cells was the definition used for donor T cell macrochimerism. Rather than going through the commercial service, samples from a few later patients were sequenced in-house on an Illumina MiSeq and processed with MiXCR.

Libraries were built with the immunoSEQ multiplex PCR assay. For most patients, genomic DNA was isolated with the Qiagen DNeasy Blood and Tissue Kit and sent frozen to Adaptive Biotechnologies for TCR sequencing. High-throughput TCR-beta CDR3 sequencing of genomic DNA from most patients was performed by Adaptive Biotechnologies. As for the authors' bioinformatics: TCR sequencing data were retrieved from Adaptive's ImmunoSEQ software for more than 15 patients, whereas three other patients were processed with MiXCR and VDJtools. To correct CD4 versus CD8 sorting errors, sequences present in both subsets at a frequency ratio below 5:1 were removed. CDR3 nucleotide sequences shared by donor and recipient were removed because the origin of these sequences could not be assigned. Alloreactive clones required at least 2-fold expansion over unstimulated cells and minimum CFSE-low frequency of 0.002% (template counts) or 0.001% (read counts). Mappable clones were those detected in sequenced pre-transplant spleen, lymph node, or MLR CFSE-low populations of the donor or recipient. The cumulative frequency of alloreactive clones was calculated as a percentage of all sequences, weighted by copy number. The table was pulled from immuneACCESS by TCRdb, which kept in-frame rearrangements only. Such tables lose some clones; where checked, under half of the loss comes from unresolved V genes, and the rest has no known cause. The V and J calls and the clone size are those of that table, but D and trimming were determined from the DNA. Recorded for this sample are over 6,500 clones; around 22% of them occurred a single time. About 5.7% of the sample belongs to the ten largest clones.

The full study reports these points: In patients with donor T cell macrochimerism, the allografts had high GvH to HvG T cell clonal ratios. Conclusions were limited by the relatively low number and heterogeneity of intestinal transplant patients. GvH clones were found in recipient bone marrow, and some of the GvH clones appeared earlier in ileal mucosa or blood, which is consistent with an intestinal mucosal origin. Early after transplant, peak levels of circulating GvH clones were found to be associated with declines in HvG clones.

The sample's time point label, in plain terms: cells obtained before transplantation from donor or recipient. Mixed lymphocyte reactions plated 200,000 CFSE-labeled pre-transplant responders with 200,000 irradiated violet-dye-labeled stimulators and were cultured for six to seven days. Proliferating CD3+CD4+CFSE-low and CD3+CD8+CFSE-low responder cells were FACS-sorted on a BD Influx sorter after the mixed lymphocyte reaction. This clone was seen a few times. No base quality information exists; no much larger clone differs at one position. V ends up 8 bases short and J 5 bases short, with an unmatched junction base count of 9. From the germline V gene, CDR1 is SGHNT and CDR2 is YENEEA. From its cysteine to its phenylalanine, the CDR3 spans 14 amino acids. Of all the DNA, just the CDR3 is kept, 42 bases in frame from base 1.

This TCR derives from a human patient who was an organ donor for intestinal transplantation. The sample consisted of alloreactive CD8+ T cells from a mixed lymphocyte reaction culture, taken before transplantation. According to the study, the label for this sample's cell subset or site signals: CFSE-low proliferating T cells sorted from approximately 6-day pre-transplant mixed lymphocyte reaction (GvH or HvG direction). Here the chain combines TRBV11-3 and TRBJ2-5; a stretch of 9 junction bases matches TRBD2. The CDR3 sequence is CASAGVAGVETQYF. The DNA reads TGTGCCAGCGCGGGGGTAGCGGGAGTGGAGACCCAGTACTTC.